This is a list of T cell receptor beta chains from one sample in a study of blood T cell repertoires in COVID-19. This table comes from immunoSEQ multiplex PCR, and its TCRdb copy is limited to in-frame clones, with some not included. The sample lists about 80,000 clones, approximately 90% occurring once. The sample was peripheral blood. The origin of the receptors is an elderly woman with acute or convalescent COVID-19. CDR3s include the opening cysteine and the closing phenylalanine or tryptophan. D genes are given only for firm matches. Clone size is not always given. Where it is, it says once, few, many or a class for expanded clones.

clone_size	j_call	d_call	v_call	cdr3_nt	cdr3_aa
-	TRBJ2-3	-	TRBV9	TGTGCCAGCAGCCTCAGTGGAGGGGATACGCAGTATTTT	CASSLSGGDTQYF
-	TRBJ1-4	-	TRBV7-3	TGTGCCAGCAGCTTAAATGGGGGCAGTGAAAAACTGTTTTTT	CASSLNGGSEKLFF
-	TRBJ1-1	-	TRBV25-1	TGTGCCAGCAGGAGGGAGACTGAAGCTTTCTTT	CASRRETEAFF
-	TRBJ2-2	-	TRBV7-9	TGTGCCAGCAGCCCACAGGGACGGACGAACACCGGGGAGCTGTTTTTT	CASSPQGRTNTGELFF
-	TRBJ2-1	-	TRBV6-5	TGTGCCAGCACCTACAGGGTCCAGCAGTTCTTC	CASTYRVQQFF
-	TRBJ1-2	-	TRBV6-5	TGTGCCAGCAGTCAACAGGGTGGCTATGGCTACACCTTC	CASSQQGGYGYTF
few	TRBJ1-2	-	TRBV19	TGTGCCAGTAGTACGGGCAGGGATGGCGTCTATGGCTACACCTTC	CASSTGRDGVYGYTF
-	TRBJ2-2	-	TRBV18	TGTGCCAGCCGATCCGCGGCGGGGAACACCGGGGAGCTGTTTTTT	CASRSAAGNTGELFF
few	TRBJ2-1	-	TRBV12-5	TGTGCTAGTGGTTTGGTATCCAGTATGGTGAATGAGCAGTTCTTC	CASGLVSSMVNEQFF
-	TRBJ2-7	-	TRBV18	TGTGCCAGCTCACCCCCTAGGCCCGGGGGCGAGCAGTACTTC	CASSPPRPGGEQYF
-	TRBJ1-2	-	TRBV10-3	TGTGCCATCAGTGAGTCGGCGGCCAACTATGGCTACACCTTC	CAISESAANYGYTF
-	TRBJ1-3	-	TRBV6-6	TGTGCCAGCCAAAAAGGACTCGCGGACTCTGGAAACACCATATATTTT	CASQKGLADSGNTIYF
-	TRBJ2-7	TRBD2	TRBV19	TGTGCCAGTAGCAAACCGGGACTAGTGCGCGAGCAGTACTTC	CASSKPGLVREQYF
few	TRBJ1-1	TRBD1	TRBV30	TGTGCCTGGAGTGGGACAGGGCAGGAGGCTTTCTTT	CAWSGTGQEAFF
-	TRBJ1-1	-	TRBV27	TGTGCCAGCAGTCCCCGGGGGAGGTTCGGCACTGAAGCTTTCTTT	CASSPRGRFGTEAFF
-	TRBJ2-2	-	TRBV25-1	TGTGCCACCCTAGGAGCCTACACCGGGGAGCTGTTTTTT	CATLGAYTGELFF
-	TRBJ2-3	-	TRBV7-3	TGTGCCAGCAGCCCGCCAGGTCGCACAGATACGCAGTATTTT	CASSPPGRTDTQYF
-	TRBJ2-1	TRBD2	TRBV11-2	TGTGCCAGCAGCCGAGCGGGAGGGACCTACAATGAGCAGTTCTTC	CASSRAGGTYNEQFF